The next 30 T cell receptor beta chains were all read from a single sample in a study of cytomegalovirus exposure and HLA in healthy donors. Data came from immunoSEQ multiplex PCR; TCRdb stores just in-frame clones and leaves some out. The sample has about 110,000 clones, roughly 89% seen once. The sequenced material came from PBMCs. The receptors were gathered from a woman between 18 and 29 years old in good health and CMV-seronegative.

The chain combines TRBV6-4 with TRBJ2-3; 13 bases map to TRBD2. V lost 4 bases to trimming and J lost 5 bases; unmatched junction nucleotides: 3. The CDR3 is 15 amino acids. Per germline, CDR1 MRHNA and CDR2 SNTAGT. CDR3 DNA sequence: TGTGCCAGCAGTGCCGGGACTAGCGGGATAGATACGCAGTATTTT. It is translated as CASSAGTSGIDTQYF.

V and J are TRBV2 and TRBJ1-1, with D hard to call. Germline loops: CDR1 SNHLY, CDR2 FYNNEI. Deletions cut 6 bases from V and 10 bases from J, with 12 bases between. The CDR3 contains 11 residues. CDR3 in DNA: TGTGCCAGCAGATTCCAGGCCGGAGCTTTCTTT. This encodes CASRFQAGAFF.

J is TRBJ2-7 and V is TRBV4-1; 10 bases align to TRBD1. This CDR3 is built from 14 residues. The germline V gene has CDR1 MGHRA and CDR2 YSYEKL. V lost 3 bases to trimming and J lost 3 bases; unmatched junction nucleotides: 2. The CDR3 sequence: CASSHRTGGYEQYF. In DNA, the CDR3 is TGCGCCAGCAGCCACCGGACAGGGGGCTACGAGCAGTACTTC.

The chain has TRBV7-6 and TRBJ1-5; 7 bases map to TRBD1. J lost 0 bases, V lost 5 bases, and 13 bases had no gene match. Germline V CDR1 and CDR2: SGHVS, FNYEAQ. This CDR3 has 18 residues. The CDR3 DNA reads as TGTGCCAGCAGCCTCAACAGGGGATTCTCGGTTAGCAATCAGCCCCAGCATTTT. As protein: CASSLNRGFSVSNQPQHF.

The J gene is TRBJ2-7, the V gene TRBV27; 8 bases agree with TRBD1. Germline V gene lookup returns CDR1 MNHEY and CDR2 SMNVEV (reference sequence). V shed 2 bases, J shed 5 bases, and the junction held 8 bases outside the gene matches. There are 15 residues in the CDR3. This CDR3 reads CASSLQGALLDEQYF. In nucleotides, the CDR3 is TGTGCCAGCAGTTTACAGGGGGCCCTTCTTGACGAGCAGTACTTC.

This chain links TRBV15 with TRBJ2-1; 8 bases are shared with TRBD1. CDR1 is LNHNV and CDR2 is YYDKDF in the germline V gene (reference sequence). The V and J ends lost 5 bases and 4 bases, in that order; junction bases with no gene match: 4. The CDR3 extends over 14 amino acids. The CDR3 loop is CATSRDRPYNEQFF. In DNA form, the CDR3 reads TGTGCCACCAGCCGGGACAGGCCTTACAATGAGCAGTTCTTC.

V is TRBV5-1 and J is TRBJ2-7; D not certain. Trimming removed 4 bases from V and 0 bases from J, with 11 bases in between. CDR1 SGHRS and CDR2 YFSETQ come from the germline V gene. The CDR3 has 14 residues. CDR3 sequence: CASSDKLSSYEQYF. For the CDR3, the DNA is TGCGCCAGCAGCGACAAGTTGAGCTCCTACGAGCAGTACTTC.

This clone was recorded only once. The J gene is TRBJ1-1, the V gene TRBV2, with D uncertain. V was clipped by 8 bases and J by 0 bases, with 10 bases between them. CDR1 is SNHLY, CDR2 FYNNEI, per germline. The CDR3 has 13 residues. The CDR3 protein is CASAVSMNTEAFF. In DNA form, the CDR3 reads TGTGCCAGCGCAGTCAGTATGAACACTGAAGCTTTCTTT.

This clone has more than one count but fewer than ten. This rearrangement joins TRBV30 to TRBJ1-1; D not certain. CDR3 length: 14 residues. The ends were cut back, 4 bases at V and 1 base at J, with 13 bases in the middle. Per the germline V gene, CDR1 is GTSNPN and CDR2 is SVGIG (reference sequence). The CDR3 sequence: CAWNPYSKNTEAFF. CDR3 nucleotide sequence: TGTGCCTGGAATCCCTACAGCAAGAACACTGAAGCTTTCTTT.

The rearrangement uses TRBV28 and TRBJ1-4, with 8 bases lining up with TRBD1. There are 15 residues in the CDR3. The V gene end was trimmed by 5 bases and the J gene end by 8 bases; junction bases not matched to a gene: 10. The germline V gene has CDR1 MDHEN and CDR2 SYDVKM. CDR3 amino acids: CASSDQGAFREKLFF. CDR3 DNA: TGTGCCAGCAGTGACCAGGGGGCGTTTCGGGAAAAACTGTTTTTT. Looking up the rest from reference TRBV28 and TRBJ1-4 gives the full variable domain: DVKVTQSSRYLVKRTGEKVFLECVQDMDHENMFWYRQDPGLGLRLIYFSYDVKMKEKGDIPEGYSVSREKKERFSLILESASTNQTSMYLCASSDQGAFREKLFFGSGTQLSVL.

The chain carries TRBV5-8 and TRBJ1-6; D might be TRBD1 (5 bases). The V end lost 1 base, the J end lost 6 bases, and 14 bases lay between the germline ends. This CDR3 comprises 16 residues. In germline, CDR1 is SGHTS, CDR2 YDEGEE. The CDR3 nucleotides are TGTGCCAGCAGCTTGATGTGGGGGGACGGTAATTCACCCCTCCACTTT. This sequence encodes CASSLMWGDGNSPLHF.

The chain joins TRBV4-1 to TRBJ2-1, with 10 bases aligning to TRBD2. The CDR3 totals 16 residues. Per germline, CDR1 MGHRA and CDR2 YSYEKL. Unmatched junction bases numbered 8, after V lost 2 bases and J lost 7 bases. DNA of the CDR3: TGCGCCAGCAGCCAATTATCCGGGACTAGCGCGAATGAGCAGTTCTTC. It is translated as CASSQLSGTSANEQFF.

The V call is TRBV6-5, the J call TRBJ2-3; 7 bases are shared with TRBD1. The CDR3 sequence is 15 residues long. V shed 2 bases and J 1 base; nucleotides not matched to a gene: 3. Germline V gene lookup returns CDR1 MNHEY and CDR2 SVGAGI. The CDR3 region is CASSYGGQGTDTQYF. DNA of the CDR3: TGTGCCAGCAGTTACGGTGGACAGGGCACAGATACGCAGTATTTT.

This clone was recorded a few times. The chain joins TRBV28 to TRBJ2-1; unclear D gene. The germline gives CDR1 MDHEN, CDR2 SYDVKM. Between the trimmed V and J ends, which lost 2 bases and 3 bases, there was a span of 14 bases. This CDR3 is built from 16 residues. CDR3 DNA: TGTGCCAGCAGTTTAAATCCGGTGGGCGACTACAATGAGCAGTTCTTC. Translation gives CASSLNPVGDYNEQFF.

This sequence joins TRBV6-5 and TRBJ1-2, with TRBD1 matching 7 bases. The CDR3 length is 12 residues. Germline V gives CDR1 MNHEY, CDR2 SVGAGI. Losses at the gene ends were 6 bases for V and 6 bases for J; bases not matched to a gene: 4. The CDR3 sequence: CASRTGRDGYTF. The DNA of the CDR3 is TGTGCCAGCAGGACAGGGCGGGATGGCTACACCTTC.

Notes on this clone: This same CDR3 is encoded by further DNA sequences in the sample. The gene calls are TRBV7-9 and TRBJ1-1, with 8 bases matching TRBD1. The CDR3 has 14 residues. The J segment lost 5 bases and the V segment lost 5 bases, leaving 7 bases of the junction unmatched. Germline CDR1 and CDR2: SEHNR and FQNEAQ (reference sequence). The CDR3 nucleotides read TGTGCCAGCAGCCCCGACAGGGGAAGGACTGAAGCTTTCTTT. It encodes CASSPDRGRTEAFF.

This rearrangement joins TRBV11-2 to TRBJ2-3, with 8 bases matching TRBD2. The CDR3 covers 15 residues. V lost 3 bases and J lost 0; bases outside the gene matches: 2. CDR1 SGHAT and CDR2 FQNNGV come from the germline V gene. The CDR3 protein is CASSLRLASTDTQYF. Here the CDR3 DNA reads TGTGCCAGCAGCTTGAGACTAGCGAGCACAGATACGCAGTATTTT.

V usage is TRBV2 and J usage is TRBJ2-7; weak D call: TRBD1 (7 bases). Trimming cost V 2 bases and J 4 bases, with 15 bases left between them. The CDR3 loop spans 15 amino acids. In germline, CDR1 is SNHLY, CDR2 FYNNEI. CDR3 loop: CASSESARGAYEQYF. CDR3 bases: TGTGCCAGCAGTGAATCAGCCAGGGGGGCTTACGAGCAGTACTTC.

CDR3 DNA: TGTGCCAGCAGAGGGAGCGATTCCTACAATGAGCAGTTCTTC. Protein: CASRGSDSYNEQFF. J is TRBJ2-1 and V is TRBV6-1; weak D call: TRBD2 (5 bases). Germline-derived CDR1 and CDR2 are MNHNS and SASEGT. The CDR3 runs to 14 residues. The V and J ends lost 6 bases and 1 base respectively, with 10 bases between them.

V and J are TRBV5-4 and TRBJ2-7; 10 bases line up with TRBD2. CDR1 and CDR2 (germline): SGHNT, YYREEE (reference sequence). The CDR3 has 15 residues. The junction had 3 bases not matched to a gene; V was cut back by 0 bases and J by 3 bases. DNA for the CDR3: TGTGCCAGCAGCTTGGCAGCGGGGGGGAGCTACGAGCAGTACTTC. It specifies CASSLAAGGSYEQYF.

The chain is built from TRBV5-1 and TRBJ2-1; possible D gene TRBD1, 5 bases. The germline V gene has CDR1 SGHRS and CDR2 YFSETQ. The V gene lost 1 base and the J gene lost 0 bases, with 11 bases spanning the gap. There are 16 residues in the CDR3. The CDR3 DNA follows: TGCGCCAGCAGCTTGAAGACAGCTTACTCCTACAATGAGCAGTTCTTC. Amino acid sequence: CASSLKTAYSYNEQFF.

V usage is TRBV7-9 and J usage is TRBJ2-7, with D perhaps matching TRBD1 (5 bases). Germline CDR1 SEHNR, CDR2 FQNEAQ (reference sequence). The V and J ends lost 5 bases and 0 bases respectively, with 17 bases between them. The CDR3 is 16 residues long. As DNA, the CDR3 is TGTGCCAGCAGCCATGGTTCCAGGGTCCCCTCCTACGAGCAGTACTTC. This encodes CASSHGSRVPSYEQYF. Using reference TRBV7-9 and TRBJ2-7 for the parts outside the CDR3, the full variable domain is DTGVSQNPRHKITKRGQNVTFRCDPISEHNRLYWYRQTLGQGPEFLTYFQNEAQLEKSRLLSDRFSAERPKGSFSTLEIQRTEQGDSAMYLCASSHGSRVPSYEQYFGPGTRLTVT.

The rearrangement joins TRBV7-2 to TRBJ2-5, with 8 bases aligning to TRBD2. Looked up from germline, CDR1 is SGHTA and CDR2 is FQGNSA. J lost 5 bases, V lost 6 bases, and 8 bases had no gene match. The CDR3 is 14 amino acids. In DNA form, the CDR3 reads TGTGCCAGCAGGCGAGCGGGGGCCGGGGAGACCCAGTACTTC. This codes for CASRRAGAGETQYF.

J is TRBJ2-7 and V is TRBV28; 7 bases are a match to TRBD1. The junction had 13 bases not matched to a gene; V was cut back by 6 bases and J by 5 bases. The CDR3 is 15 residues long. Germline V CDR1 and CDR2: MDHEN, SYDVKM. CDR3 nucleotides: TGTGCCAGCAGAGCAGGCGACAGGGTGGGGGACGAGCAGTACTTC. Its translation: CASRAGDRVGDEQYF.

The chain has TRBV9 and TRBJ2-1; 13 nucleotides match TRBD2. Germline CDR1 SGDLS, CDR2 YYNGEE. CDR3 length: 19 amino acids. Trimming took 2 bases from V and 1 from J; bases not matched to a gene: 9. CDR3 bases: TGTGCCAGCAGCGTCCACCCGGGACTAGCGGGATCTTCCTACAATGAGCAGTTCTTC. Protein product: CASSVHPGLAGSSYNEQFF. The full variable domain, with the rest looked up from reference TRBV9 and TRBJ2-1, is DSGVTQTPKHLITATGQRVTLRCSPRSGDLSVYWYQQSLDQGLQFLIQYYNGEERAKGNILERFSAQQFPDLHSELNLSSLELGDSALYFCASSVHPGLAGSSYNEQFFGPGTRLTVL.

The rearrangement uses TRBV2 and TRBJ2-5, with TRBD2 matching 11 bases. V lost 11 bases, J lost 4 bases, and 9 bases stayed unmatched. The CDR3 spans 14 residues. Germline-derived CDR1 and CDR2 are SNHLY and FYNNEI. The CDR3 DNA reads as TGTGCCGCTACCGGGACTAGCGGTTTAGAGACCCAGTACTTC. Amino acids: CAATGTSGLETQYF.

This clone was observed a few times. The J gene is TRBJ1-1, the V gene TRBV30, with D hard to call. The CDR3 runs 13 residues. V gave up 3 bases and J gave up 5 bases, with 13 bases separating them. Germline values: CDR1 GTSNPN, CDR2 SVGIG (reference sequence). The CDR3 DNA sequence: TGTGCCTGGAGACCGGCAGGAGGGACTGAAGCTTTCTTT. Its protein is CAWRPAGGTEAFF.

J is TRBJ1-4 and V is TRBV30, with a possible D match to TRBD1 (5 bases). V was cut by 6 bases and J by 8 bases, with 22 bases left in between. This CDR3 is built from 15 residues. Germline assignment: CDR1 GTSNPN and CDR2 SVGIG (reference sequence). For the CDR3, the DNA is TGTGCCTGCCCCGAGGGACTTACTACGGGGGAAAAACTGTTTTTT. Protein: CACPEGLTTGEKLFF.

V and J are TRBV6-5 and TRBJ2-2; TRBD2 is a possible D gene (6 bases). Trimming took off 2 bases at V and 12 bases at J, with 16 bases between the two ends. Germline CDR1 MNHEY, CDR2 SVGAGI. The length of the CDR3 is 14 residues. The CDR3 nucleotides are TGTGCCAGCAGTTACGCCCGGGAGAGAGAAAAGCTGTTTTTT. Its translation is CASSYAREREKLFF.

This rearrangement joins TRBV4-3 to TRBJ2-5; 12 bases are a match to TRBD2. V lost 2 bases to trimming and J lost 2 bases; unmatched junction nucleotides: 6. Germline CDR1 reads LGHNA; CDR2 reads YSLEER. The CDR3 is 17 amino acids. The CDR3 DNA follows: TGCGCCAGCAGCCAACGATCCGGACTAGCGGGGCAAGAGACCCAGTACTTC. Translating gives CASSQRSGLAGQETQYF.